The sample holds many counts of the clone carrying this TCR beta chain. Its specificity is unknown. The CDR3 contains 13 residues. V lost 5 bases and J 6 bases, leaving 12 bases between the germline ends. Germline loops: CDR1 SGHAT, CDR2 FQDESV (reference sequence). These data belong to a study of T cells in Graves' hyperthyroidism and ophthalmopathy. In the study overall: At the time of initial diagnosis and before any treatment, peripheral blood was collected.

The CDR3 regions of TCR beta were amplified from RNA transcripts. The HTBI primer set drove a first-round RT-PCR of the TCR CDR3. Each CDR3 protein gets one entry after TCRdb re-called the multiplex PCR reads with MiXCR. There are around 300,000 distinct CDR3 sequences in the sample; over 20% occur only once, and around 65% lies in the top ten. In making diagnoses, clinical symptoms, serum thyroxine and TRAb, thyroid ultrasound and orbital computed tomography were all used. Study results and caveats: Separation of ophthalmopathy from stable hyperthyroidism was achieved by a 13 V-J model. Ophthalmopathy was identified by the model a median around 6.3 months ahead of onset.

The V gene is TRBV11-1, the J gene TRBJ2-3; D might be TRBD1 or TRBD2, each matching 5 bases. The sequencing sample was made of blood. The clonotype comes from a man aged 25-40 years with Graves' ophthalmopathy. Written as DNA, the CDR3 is TGTGCCAGCAGCCTTCGGTGGGGGGATACGCAGTATTTT. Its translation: CASSLRWGDTQYF.